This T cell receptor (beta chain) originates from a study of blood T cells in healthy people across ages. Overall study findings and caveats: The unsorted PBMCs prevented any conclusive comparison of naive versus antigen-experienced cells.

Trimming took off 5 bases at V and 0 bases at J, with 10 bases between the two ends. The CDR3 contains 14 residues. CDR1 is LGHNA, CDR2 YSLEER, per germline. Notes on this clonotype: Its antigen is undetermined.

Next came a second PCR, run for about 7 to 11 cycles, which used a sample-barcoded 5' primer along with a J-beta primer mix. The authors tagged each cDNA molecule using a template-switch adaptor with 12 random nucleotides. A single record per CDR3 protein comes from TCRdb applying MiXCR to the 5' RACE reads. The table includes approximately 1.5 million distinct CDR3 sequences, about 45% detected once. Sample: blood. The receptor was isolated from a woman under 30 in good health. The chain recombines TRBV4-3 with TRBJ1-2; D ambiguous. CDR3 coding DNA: TGCGCCAGCAGCTTTCACGAACCTAACTATGGCTACACCTTC. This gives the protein CASSFHEPNYGYTF.